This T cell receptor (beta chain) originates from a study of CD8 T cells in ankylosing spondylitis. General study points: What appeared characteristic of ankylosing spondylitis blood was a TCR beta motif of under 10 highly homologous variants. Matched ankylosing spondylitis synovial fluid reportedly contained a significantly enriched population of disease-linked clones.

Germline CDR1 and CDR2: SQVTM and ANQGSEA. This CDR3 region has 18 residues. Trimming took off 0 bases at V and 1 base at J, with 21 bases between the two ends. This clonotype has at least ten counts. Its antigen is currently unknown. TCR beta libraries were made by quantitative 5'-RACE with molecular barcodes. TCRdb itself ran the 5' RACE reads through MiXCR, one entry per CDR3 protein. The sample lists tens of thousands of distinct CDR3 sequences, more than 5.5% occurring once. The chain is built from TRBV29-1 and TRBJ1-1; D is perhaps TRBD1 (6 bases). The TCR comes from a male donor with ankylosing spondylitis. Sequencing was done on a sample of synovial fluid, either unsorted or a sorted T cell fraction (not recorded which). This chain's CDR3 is CSVEESSGMGAPNTEAFF. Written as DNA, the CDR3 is TGCAGCGTTGAAGAATCATCGGGAATGGGGGCCCCGAACACTGAAGCTTTCTTT.